This T cell receptor beta chain was obtained from a study of T cells in tuberculosis. The germline gives CDR1 SQVTM, CDR2 ANQGSEA. Trimming took 3 bases from V and 2 from J; bases not matched to a gene: 17. This CDR3 region has 19 residues. The protocol was immunoSEQ multiplex PCR, while the TCRdb copy is restricted to in-frame clones and leaves out a portion. Counted here are roughly 45,000 clones, about 95% occurring once; the ten biggest clones make up about 2%. Sequenced sample: PBMCs. The clonotype originates from a donor between 10 and 35 years old with latent tuberculosis or without tuberculosis infection. Some clones in this sample may be carry-over from other donors' samples. This chain links TRBV29-1 with TRBJ2-1; 9 nucleotides match TRBD1. Here the CDR3 DNA reads TGCAGCGTTGACCCGGGGACAACCGGGACAGGGTTTCCCTACAATGAGCAGTTCTTC. This encodes CSVDPGTTGTGFPYNEQFF.